The clone carrying this TCR beta chain has a single count. Antigen unknown. This sample stems from a study of CD8+CD57+ T cells in acquired aplastic anemia. Study-wide background: Sorted CD4+ and CD8+ cells gave an average of about 3.4 ug of DNA. CD4+ reads averaged roughly 10 million in healthy donors. Study-wide results and limits: Comparison of patients with controls identified roughly 30 shared CD8+ CDR3 sequences. Between patients and controls, CD8+ Simpson's diversity did not vary significantly.

The template used for profiling TCR beta VDJ and CDR3 was genomic DNA. TCRdb re-analysed the reads in MiXCR, keeping a single row per CDR3 protein. This sample has 120,000 or so distinct CDR3 sequences, with around 46% found just once. This TCR was sampled from a human donor in good health, serving as a control. Input material: sorted CD4+, CD8+, or CD8+CD57+ T cells (not recorded which) from PBMCs.

The CDR3 DNA is TGTGCCAGCAGCGCCAACAGGGGCGGGAACACTGAAGCTTTCTTT. Encoded protein: CASSANRGGNTEAFF. V is TRBV9 and J is TRBJ1-1, with 7 nucleotides matching TRBD1. This CDR3 is built from 15 residues. Germline values: CDR1 SGDLS, CDR2 YYNGEE. The ends lost 3 bases at V and 1 base at J; junction bases unmatched: 6.